This T cell receptor beta chain was documented in a study of shared clonotypes between healthy human individuals. The V and J ends lost 6 bases and 3 bases, in that order; junction bases with no gene match: 12. Germline CDR1 KGHSH, CDR2 LQKENI. The CDR3 runs 16 residues. In the naive CD8 group, cells lacked CD45RO and were positively selected for CCR7, so terminally differentiated effector memory CD45RA+ cells were left out. Generated by immunoSEQ multiplex PCR, the TCRdb table keeps only in-frame clones and is missing some. The table records hundreds of thousands of clones, about 90% of them present only once.

The source is a man younger than 40 in good health. The sequencing sample was made of naive CD8+ T cells sorted from blood. This chain connects TRBV18 to TRBJ2-7, with TRBD1 identical over 9 bases. The CDR3 loop reads CASSPGVWGQGYEQYF. In DNA form, the CDR3 reads TGTGCCAGCTCCCCGGGCGTGTGGGGACAGGGCTACGAGCAGTACTTC.